This T cell receptor (beta chain) was recovered during a study of PD-1 blockade in classical Hodgkin lymphoma. Across the whole study: Nivolumab was administered to patients intravenously at 3 mg/kg every 2 weeks. General study points: Patients starting nivolumab under 1 year after ASCT were excluded. Only CD4+ TCR diversity, not CD8+, had risen significantly by C4D1.

In the case of this clone: Its target is not known.

Every patient experienced relapse after autologous stem cell transplantation, and brentuximab vedotin exposure varied. Best response was recorded as complete response, partial response or progressive disease. The CDR3 has 12 amino acids. Germline lookup yields CDR1 MNHEY and CDR2 SVGAGI. Trimming cost V 4 bases and J 7 bases, with 10 bases left between them. Sequenced by immunoSEQ multiplex PCR; TCRdb stores in-frame clones only, minus some. Of 30,000 to 35,000 clones detected, roughly four fifths appear once; the ten largest clones hold around a third. The sequence came from a human donor with classical Hodgkin lymphoma. The chain carries TRBV6-5 and TRBJ1-1, with D possibly being TRBD1 (6 bases). Source: peripheral blood mononuclear cells (PBMCs), taken at baseline. Written as DNA, the CDR3 is TGTGCCAGCAGTTCCTGGACAGATGAAGCTTTCTTT. This sequence encodes CASSSWTDEAFF.